The present entry profiles one TCR beta chain with its context. Its antigen is currently unknown. This sample is part of a study of T cell responses to AZD1222 COVID-19 vaccine. Findings and caveats of the study: In a largely white British group with more females than males, clonal diversity was possibly underestimated. Repertoires in all cases were sampled only once the peak T cell response had passed. Compared with day 0, the breadth and depth of the Spike-specific TCR repertoire rose significantly after two doses of AZD1222.

The length of the CDR3 is 16 residues. Trimming removed 0 bases at V and 5 bases at J, with 16 bases between. Germline V lookup: CDR1 MGHRA, CDR2 YSYEKL. Some clones are missing from TCRdb's copy, which holds only in-frame ones; the method was immunoSEQ multiplex PCR. The table lists 150,000 to 200,000 clones, around 94% of them singletons. The sequence derives from an adult who received the AZD1222 COVID-19 vaccine. The input for sequencing was peripheral blood, taken 28 days after the second AZD1222 dose. The chain employs TRBV4-1 and TRBJ1-2; the D gene is possibly TRBD1 (6 bases). CDR3 bases: TGCGCCAGCAGCCAAGATAGTACAGGGCGAGGTTATGGCTACACCTTC. It yields the protein CASSQDSTGRGYGYTF.